This paragraph covers one TCR beta chain sequence. The specificity of this receptor is unknown. Base qualities are not provided; no much larger clone lies one nucleotide away. This record belongs to a study of vaccination effects on CD4 cells after COVID-19 (dated by TCRdb to between 2021 and 2023). In the study overall: The ViraFEST assay stimulated PBMC with viral peptide pools and then used TCR sequencing to identify antigen-specific CD4+ T cell clonotypes by expansion. Each participant received two doses of an mRNA SARS-CoV-2 vaccine, either BNT162b2 or mRNA-1273. In the study, cultures from other donors were sequenced using the Oncomine TCR Beta short-read assay on an Illumina iSeq 100. Each well held 1.5 million to 2 million PBMC cultured in IMDM containing approximately 5.3% human AB serum, approximately 10 IU/ml IL-2 and gentamicin, along with around 9.1 ug/ml peptides. The full study included over 8 COVID-19 convalescent patients and a few SARS-CoV-2-naive healthy vaccine recipients. In both COVID-19 convalescent patients and infection-naive vaccine recipients, the study compared SARS-CoV-2 spike-specific CD4+ TCR repertoires from before mRNA vaccination with those from after it. Points the paper makes about the study in general: Clones induced by infection and clones induced by vaccination both contracted markedly at late timepoints after vaccination, which fits with T cell responses waning over time. Among healthy vaccine recipients, nearly all vaccine-induced clones were SARS-CoV-2 mono-reactive, and only 1 of 255 was cross-reactive with common cold coronaviruses. The study was limited by a small number of convalescent patients and lacked early post-infection timepoints.

Libraries were constructed by the immunoSEQ multiplex PCR assay. DNA from the cultured, isolated CD4+ T cells was subjected to TCR beta CDR3 sequencing. The source study handled its data this way. Non-productive TCR sequences were removed and reads were trimmed to the CDR3 region, keeping CDR3s of at least 7 amino acids. The MANAFEST web app was used to pick out antigen-specific clonotypes by comparing their expansion in peptide wells with that in reference cultures. To count as positive, a clone had to show expansion at FDR<0.05 compared with the reference and with all other wells, an odds ratio above 5, and a frequency above 0.1% in two replicate wells. Clonotypes significantly expanded in SARS-CoV-2 spike wells and in at least one common cold coronavirus spike condition were defined as cross-reactive. Using the stringdist R package, CDR3 similarity was measured by Levenshtein distance, and unrooted trees were constructed with ape in R 3.6.1. The immuneACCESS repertoire file appears here via TCRdb, limited to in-frame rearrangements. These files lack a portion of the clones; in checked studies, under half of the deficit traces to unresolved V genes, and the cause of the others is not known. The DNA gave D and trimming, while V, J and clone size come from that table. Present in this sample are about 50,000 clones, about three quarters of which were seen just once. 2.5% to 3.5% of the sample is taken by the ten largest.

After less than eleven days of culture, CD4+ T cells were isolated with the EasySep CD4+ T cell isolation kit. The absence of prior SARS-CoV-2 infection in healthy vaccine recipients was confirmed by negative nucleocapsid antibodies before and after vaccination. On days 3 and 7, half of the culture medium was replaced with fresh IL-2-containing medium. Each peptide stimulation condition was cultured in triplicate wells unless otherwise noted. Using Ficoll-Paque Plus gradient centrifugation, PBMC were separated from whole blood and then either used fresh or cryopreserved at -140C. Genomic DNA was extracted from cultured CD4+ T cells with the QIAamp micro DNA kit. Via the germline V gene, CDR1 is KGHSH and CDR2 LQKENI. The CDR3 runs 20 amino acids, cysteine and phenylalanine included. The read is trimmed to its CDR3 DNA, 60 bases read in frame from base 1. From V the trimming removes 1 base and from J it removes 0 bases, while the gene matches leave 17 bases of the junction unaccounted for.

The sequence derives from a human donor who received a COVID-19 vaccine. The sample in question was CD4+ T cells from PBMCs cultured without peptide, obtained before COVID-19 vaccination. Rearrangement joined TRBV18 to TRBJ1-1, and TRBD1 aligns with 7 junction nucleotides. The CDR3 protein is CASSPLSPGGGAEVNTEAFF. The nucleotides read TGTGCCAGCTCACCACTCAGCCCCGGAGGGGGCGCCGAGGTGAACACTGAAGCTTTCTTT.